The T cell receptor (beta chain) described here comes from a study of T cell repertoires in cytomegalovirus infection. CDR1 SGHTA and CDR2 FQGNSA come from the germline V gene. CDR3 length: 12 amino acids. V was clipped by 1 base and J by 14 bases; unmatched bases: 1. In TCRdb, the reads were re-called with MiXCR into one record per CDR3 protein. The repertoire has around 170,000 distinct CDR3 sequences, about an eighth of them found once; the top ten carry 25% to 30%. In this sample, this clonotype turned up many times. The J gene is TRBJ2-1, the V gene TRBV7-2, with 11 bases matching TRBD2. The receptor was derived from a human donor in good health (CMV status not recorded). Some clones in this sample may be carry-over from other donors' samples. The material sequenced was PBMCs. The CDR3 coding sequence is TGTGCCAGCAGCTTAGGACTAGCGGGGAAGTTCTTC. Translation gives CASSLGLAGKFF.